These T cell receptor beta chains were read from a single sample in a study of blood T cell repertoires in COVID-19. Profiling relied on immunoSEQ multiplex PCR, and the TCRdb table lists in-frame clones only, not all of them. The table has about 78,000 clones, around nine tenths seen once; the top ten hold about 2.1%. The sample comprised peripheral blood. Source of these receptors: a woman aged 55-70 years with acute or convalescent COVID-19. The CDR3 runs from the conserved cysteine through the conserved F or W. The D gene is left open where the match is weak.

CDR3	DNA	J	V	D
CASSSPYGRGNTEAFF	TGTGCCAGCAGCTCCCCCTATGGCAGAGGGAACACTGAAGCTTTCTTT	TRBJ1-1	TRBV7-2	-
CASRMTGVDYGYTF	TGTGCCAGCAGGATGACAGGGGTGGACTATGGCTACACCTTC	TRBJ1-2	TRBV7-9	TRBD1
CASSRTKGKVNEQFF	TGTGCCAGCAGCCGAACAAAGGGGAAGGTCAATGAGCAGTTCTTC	TRBJ2-1	TRBV11-2	-
CSAGTSSYEQYF	TGCAGCGCTGGGACTAGCAGCTACGAGCAGTACTTC	TRBJ2-7	TRBV29-1	TRBD2
CASSLTAGFGTSPEEDYNEQFF	TGTGCCAGCAGCTTAACGGCAGGTTTCGGGACTAGTCCGGAAGAGGACTACAATGAGCAGTTCTTC	TRBJ2-1	TRBV7-3	TRBD2
CASSLATGFTRETQYF	TGTGCCAGCAGCTTGGCCACAGGGTTCACGCGGGAGACCCAGTACTTC	TRBJ2-5	TRBV5-6	-
CASSSRGNSYEQYF	TGTGCCAGCAGTTCGAGGGGGAATTCCTACGAGCAGTACTTC	TRBJ2-7	TRBV27	-
CASSPPSVDTEAFF	TGTGCCAGCTCACCACCATCGGTCGACACTGAAGCTTTCTTT	TRBJ1-1	TRBV18	-
CASSQLAGAEQYF	TGTGCCAGCAGCCAACTAGCGGGAGCCGAGCAGTACTTC	TRBJ2-7	TRBV3-1/TRBV3-2	TRBD2
CASSENRGFDEQFF	TGTGCCAGCAGTGAAAACAGGGGTTTCGATGAGCAGTTCTTC	TRBJ2-1	TRBV6-1	TRBD1
CASSPIGAGGTEAFF	TGTGCCAGCTCACCTATTGGGGCCGGGGGGACTGAAGCTTTCTTT	TRBJ1-1	TRBV18	-
CASSFRGQGASTSNEQFF	TGTGCCAGTAGTTTCCGGGGGCAGGGGGCTTCGACTAGCAATGAGCAGTTCTTC	TRBJ2-1	TRBV19	TRBD1
CASSPGSSGPQETQYF	TGTGCCAGCAGCCCCGGGTCTAGCGGACCCCAAGAGACCCAGTACTTC	TRBJ2-5	TRBV3-1/TRBV3-2	TRBD2
CASRILAGGREQYF	TGTGCCAGCAGAATACTAGCGGGAGGGCGAGAGCAGTACTTC	TRBJ2-7	TRBV6-5	TRBD2
CASSTGLAGEDGNEQFF	TGTGCCAGCAGCACGGGACTAGCGGGAGAAGACGGCAATGAGCAGTTCTTC	TRBJ2-1	TRBV7-2	TRBD2
CASSLDAGNTEAFF	TGCGCCAGCAGCTTGGACGCAGGCAACACTGAAGCTTTCTTT	TRBJ1-1	TRBV5-1	-
CASSSGTGLHEQFF	TGTGCCAGTAGTTCGGGGACAGGTCTCCATGAGCAGTTCTTC	TRBJ2-1	TRBV19	TRBD1
CAWSINRVREQYF	TGTGCCTGGAGTATTAACAGGGTGCGCGAGCAGTACTTC	TRBJ2-7	TRBV30	-